In its sample, the clone carrying this T cell receptor (beta chain) was seen a few times. Antigen: not known. CDR3 length: 16 amino acids. V was pared by 0 bases and J by 6 bases, with 7 bases of the junction left unmatched. Per the germline V gene, CDR1 is SGHRS and CDR2 is YFSETQ. This entry is derived from a study of OX40 agonist ivuxolimab in advanced cancers. Study conclusions and caveats: Nonresponders, in some cases, also had low normalized T-cell clonal expansion.

Clones were sequenced by immunoSEQ multiplex PCR, and TCRdb holds only the in-frame ones, with some missing. The sample shows tens of thousands of clones, 75% to 90% of them seen only once. The J gene is TRBJ2-1, the V gene TRBV5-1; 9 bases map to TRBD2. The sequence came from an adult with an advanced solid tumor such as melanoma, head and neck, liver or kidney cancer. This specimen consisted of CD4+ or CD8+ T cells sorted from blood, obtained in a trial of the OX40 agonist ivuxolimab. Written as DNA, the CDR3 is TGCGCCAGCAGCTTGGATCCTAGCGGGGCCTTCAATGAGCAGTTCTTC. This sequence encodes CASSLDPSGAFNEQFF. Based on the CDR3 plus reference TRBV5-1 and TRBJ2-1, the full variable domain is KAGVTQTPRYLIKTRGQQVTLSCSPISGHRSVSWYQQTPGQGLQFLFEYFSETQRNKGNFPGRFSGRQFSNSRSEMNVSTLELGDSALYLCASSLDPSGAFNEQFFGPGTRLTVL.